This is a list of T cell receptor beta chains from one sample in a study of shared clonotypes between healthy human individuals. Data came from immunoSEQ multiplex PCR; TCRdb stores just in-frame clones and leaves some out. The table records roughly 2,000,000 clones, around 93% of them present only once. The sample was naive CD8+ T cells from PBMCs. The receptors come from a man in his late teens or twenties in good health. Some clones in this sample may be carry-over from other donors' samples. Each CDR3 is given with its conserved first and last residue. The D gene is left open where the match is weak. Part of the rows lack a size; the others show once, few, many or a class for expanded clones.

j_call d_call clone_size v_call cdr3_nt cdr3_aa
TRBJ1-2 NA NA TRBV15 TGTGCCACCAGCAGAGACTATGGCTACACCTTC CATSRDYGYTF
TRBJ2-7 TRBD1 NA TRBV28 TGTGCCAGCAGTTCCACCAACAGGGGAATGGGAGAGCAGTACTTC CASSSTNRGMGEQYF
TRBJ2-2 NA once TRBV10-1 TGCGCCAGCAGTGAGTTTAGGACAGGGAGGGCCACCGGGGAGCTGTTTTTT CASSEFRTGRATGELFF
TRBJ2-5 NA NA TRBV4-1 TGCGCCAGCAGCCCAAACGACCCCCAAGAGACCCAGTACTTC CASSPNDPQETQYF
TRBJ1-2 NA NA TRBV29-1 TGCAGCGCCAAATCGGGCCAACCTGGGGGCTACGCCTTC CSAKSGQPGGYAF
TRBJ1-3 TRBD1 NA TRBV13 TGTGCCAGCAGCCTCCCCCACGGACAGGGGGCCAACTCTGGAAACACCATATATTTT CASSLPHGQGANSGNTIYF
TRBJ2-3 TRBD2 NA TRBV5-1 TGCGCCAGCAGCTTGAAACTAGCGGGATTTTCTAGCACAGATACGCAGTATTTT CASSLKLAGFSSTDTQYF
TRBJ1-1 NA NA TRBV7-9 TGTGCCAGCAGCTCCCCCGGAGTGAACACTGAAGCTTTCTTT CASSSPGVNTEAFF
TRBJ2-7 NA NA TRBV7-9 TGTGCCAGCAGCTTAGTGGGCACCTCCTACGAGCAGTACTTC CASSLVGTSYEQYF
TRBJ2-3 TRBD2 NA TRBV6-1 TGTGCCAGCGGAGCGGGAACTAGCACAGATACGCAGTATTTT CASGAGTSTDTQYF
TRBJ2-7 NA NA TRBV5-1 TGCGCCAGCAGCTTGGGGGGACCACCCAACGAGCAGTACTTC CASSLGGPPNEQYF
TRBJ2-7 NA NA TRBV29-1 TGCAGCGTCAAGACAGGCAGCTCCTACGAGCAGTACTTC CSVKTGSSYEQYF
TRBJ2-2 TRBD2 NA TRBV9 TGTGCCAGCAGCGTAACCGGTTGGGCGGGAGGGCCAACCGGGGAGCTGTTTTTT CASSVTGWAGGPTGELFF
TRBJ2-7 TRBD2 NA TRBV28 TGTGCCAGCAGTTCATCACGCGAATTAGCGGGAGGGCCTATGTTTTACGAGCAGTACTTC CASSSSRELAGGPMFYEQYF
TRBJ2-4 TRBD1 NA TRBV2 TGTGCCAGCGGGGCAGGACAGGGAGCCGCCAAAAACATTCAGTACTTC CASGAGQGAAKNIQYF
TRBJ2-2 TRBD1 NA TRBV7-2 TGTGCCAGCAGAGGCAGGGGGACGGCCGGGGAGCTGTTTTTT CASRGRGTAGELFF
TRBJ2-7 NA NA TRBV7-9 TGTGCCAGCAGCCCGGACAGAGATTACGAGCAGTACTTC CASSPDRDYEQYF
TRBJ2-7 TRBD1 NA TRBV5-8 TGTGCCAGCAGCTTCGGGACAGGGACCTACGAGCAGTACTTC CASSFGTGTYEQYF
TRBJ2-7 TRBD1 NA TRBV10-3 TGTGCCATCAGTCCAGACAGGGGCTACGAGCAGTACTTC CAISPDRGYEQYF
TRBJ2-5 TRBD1 few TRBV28 TGTGCCATCACCCGACCAGGGACAGTAGCTGAGACCCAGTACTTC CAITRPGTVAETQYF
TRBJ1-1 NA NA TRBV27 TGTGCCAGCAGTTTCGGGACCGGGACGTTAAACACTGAAGCTTTCTTT CASSFGTGTLNTEAFF
TRBJ2-1 NA NA TRBV6-5 TGTGCCAGCAGTTACTCGAGGACCCCCTACAATGAGCAGTTCTTC CASSYSRTPYNEQFF
TRBJ1-5 NA NA TRBV7-9 TGTGCCAGCAGCTTAGGACCAGGACAGCCCCAGCATTTT CASSLGPGQPQHF
TRBJ2-3 TRBD1 NA TRBV9 TGTGCCAGCAGCGAAGGTATGACAGGGGGCTTCCCGGATACGCAGTATTTT CASSEGMTGGFPDTQYF
TRBJ2-2 NA few TRBV7-9 TGTGCCAGCAGAGGGGACACCGGGGAGCTGTTTTTT CASRGDTGELFF
TRBJ2-1 TRBD2 NA TRBV5-4 TGTGCCAGCAGCTTGAAGCGGGAGGTACCCTACAATGAGCAGTTCTTC CASSLKREVPYNEQFF
TRBJ2-7 NA NA TRBV27 TGTGCCAGCAGTTATACTAGCCTCTCCTACGAGCAGTACTTC CASSYTSLSYEQYF
TRBJ2-7 NA NA TRBV15 TGTGCCACCAGCAGAGATTCTTCTTATCGGGAAGGGGAGTACGAGCAGTACTTC CATSRDSSYREGEYEQYF
TRBJ2-1 TRBD2 NA TRBV7-8 TGTGCCAGCAGCTTAGCTGCGGGAGGGCCTTACAATGAGCAGTTCTTC CASSLAAGGPYNEQFF
TRBJ1-2 NA NA TRBV30 TGTGCCTGGAGTGTTTCGGTTCCTGGAGGCTACACCTTC CAWSVSVPGGYTF
TRBJ2-5 TRBD1 NA TRBV7-9 TGTGCCAGCAGCCATGAGACAGGGTTGGGGACCCAGTACTTC CASSHETGLGTQYF
TRBJ1-1 TRBD1 NA TRBV11-3 TGTGCCAGCAGCTCAGGGGTTGGACAGGGAGAGACTGAAGCTTTCTTT CASSSGVGQGETEAFF
TRBJ2-3 TRBD2 NA TRBV27 TGTGCCAGCAGTTTATCGCTAGCGGGAGCCGTGGCAGATACGCAGTATTTT CASSLSLAGAVADTQYF
TRBJ1-2 NA NA TRBV27 TGTGCCAGCGGCGTCATAGGAGGGGCCAAGGGCTACACCTTC CASGVIGGAKGYTF
TRBJ2-1 NA NA TRBV5-1 TGCGCCAGCAGCCTGTGGGAGAGAAACAATGAGCAGTTCTTC CASSLWERNNEQFF
TRBJ1-1 NA NA TRBV9 TGTGCCAGCAGCGTAGTTGCAGAGAACACTGAAGCTTTCTTT CASSVVAENTEAFF
TRBJ2-5 TRBD2 NA TRBV2 TGTGCCAGCAGTGAGGCGGGAGGGGCTCCACTTCAAGAGACCCAGTACTTC CASSEAGGAPLQETQYF
TRBJ2-7 TRBD1 NA TRBV4-3 TGCGCCAGCAGCCAGGGACTCCGGGACAGGGCCCTCTACGAGCAGTACTTC CASSQGLRDRALYEQYF
TRBJ2-1 NA NA TRBV6-1 TGTGCCAGCAGTGAAGGAGTAGGAAACAATGAGCAGTTCTTC CASSEGVGNNEQFF
TRBJ2-1 NA NA TRBV28 TGTGCCAGCACGACGGTGAGCTCCTACAATGAGCAGTTCTTC CASTTVSSYNEQFF
TRBJ1-2 TRBD1 NA TRBV6-6 TGTGCCAGCAGTTTGTTAGGGACAGCCACTAGCTATGGCTACACCTTC CASSLLGTATSYGYTF
TRBJ2-5 NA NA TRBV25-1 TGTGCCAGCAGTGAATGGGCTAGACAAGAGACCCAGTACTTC CASSEWARQETQYF
TRBJ2-1 TRBD2 once TRBV11-2 TGTGCCAGCAGCTCGCGGACTAGCTCCTACAATGAGCAGTTCTTC CASSSRTSSYNEQFF
TRBJ2-7 NA NA TRBV7-9 TGTGCCAGCAGCAAACCGACAGACCCTTACGAGCAGTACTTC CASSKPTDPYEQYF
TRBJ2-7 TRBD1 NA TRBV4-1 TGCGCCAGCAGCCAAGAACGGAACAGGGGACACGAGCAGTACTTC CASSQERNRGHEQYF
TRBJ2-1 TRBD2 NA TRBV7-9 TGTGCCAGCAGCAAGGAGAGCGGGAGACATTACAATGAGCAGTTCTTC CASSKESGRHYNEQFF
TRBJ2-7 TRBD2 NA TRBV4-2 TGTGCCAGCAGCCAGTCGGGACTAGCCTTGGAGCAGTACTTC CASSQSGLALEQYF